This TCR beta chain was captured by sequencing in a study of CD8 T cells in Susac syndrome (dated by TCRdb to about 2019). Concerning the study at large: Of the Susac syndrome patients who were sequenced, eight were in clinical remission while more than five had clinically active disease. At the time of blood withdrawal, Susac syndrome patients were either therapy-naive, taking corticosteroids (with some also receiving IVIg), or on IVIg alone. Whether CD8+ T cell activation and differentiation in Susac syndrome was antigen driven was tested using repertoire sequencing. The research as a whole found: In patients with Susac syndrome, the CD4+ T cell repertoire showed no detectable clonal expansion. The study acknowledged that relatively few individuals were included in the TCR sequencing and HLA analysis.

RNA was extracted using the RNeasy kit, and roughly 0.5 to 1 microgram was reverse transcribed with random hexamers. TCR beta CDR3 regions were amplified with the immunoSEQ multiplex PCR assay covering 54 Vbeta and 13 Jbeta segments. PCR amplification bias was corrected using a synthetic template baseline for primer optimization and computational correction. The published analysis was carried out like this. Reads were assigned to V, D and J genes according to IMGT and analyzed in immunoSEQ Analyzer, with only productive sequences retained. Clonality was calculated as one minus the Shannon entropy normalized by log2 of the number of productive unique sequences. For each patient and control, public and private clones were evaluated within the 100 most prevalent clones. A clone was defined as Susac-specific if it was absent from the healthy and MS cohorts, from 950 to 1,300 published viral clones and from other ImmuneACCESS disease sequences. TCRdb's own reprocessing of the public reads used fastp at Q25 and MiXCR and kept productive beta chains. Each CDR3 protein gets just one entry, which takes the most common genes and DNA from the rows behind it. The V and J calls were determined by TCRdb, not by the authors. A total of hundreds of thousands of distinct CDR3 sequences appear in this sample, 94% of them only once. The ten biggest clones cover around 0.15% of the sample.

Turning to this clonotype: No antigen is known for it. Base qualities are not recorded, but no much larger clone differs from it by a single base.

Peripheral blood CD8+ and CD4+ T cells from healthy donors, Susac syndrome patients and multiple sclerosis patients were profiled using high-throughput TCR beta sequencing. The Susac syndrome patients fulfilled recently defined diagnostic criteria for either definite or probable disease. Bulk CD8+ and CD4+ T cells were purified by magnetic negative isolation, while CD8+ TEMRA cells were enriched using FACS. Blood was drawn into EDTA tubes, processed within 24 hours, and PBMCs were isolated by density gradient centrifugation. PBMCs intended for TCR sequencing were frozen in liquid nitrogen and were later thawed in a 37 degrees C water bath. Purity of sorted or isolated CD4+, CD8+ and CD8+ TEMRA cells was at least 90%. V drops 8 bases and J drops 1 base, leaving 20 bases in between. CDR1 and CDR2 were assigned from the germline V gene as MNHNS and SASEGT. Taken from cysteine to phenylalanine, the CDR3 has 16 residues. Only the CDR3 portion is preserved as DNA: 48 bases, with reading frame beginning at the first base.

The sequenced sample was CD4+ T cells from PBMCs. This clonotype was sampled from a human donor with Susac syndrome. The rearranged chain carries TRBV6-1 and TRBJ1-1; the D segment cannot be called with confidence. In nucleotide form, the sequence is TGTGCCAGCGTACCGGGATGGGAGCTAGGGAACACTGAAGCTTTCTTT. It codes for CASVPGWELGNTEAFF.